This T cell receptor beta chain was sequenced in a study of shared clonotypes between healthy human individuals. Study context: Researchers drew samples from a couple of women and a few men aged 18 to 49.

To note about this clone: The antigen is not known.

Some clones are missing from TCRdb's copy, which holds only in-frame ones; the method was immunoSEQ multiplex PCR. Of around 1.1 million clones in the sample, around three quarters are singletons; the top ten hold about 0.94%. Study outcomes and limitations: The low donor count limited represented genetic and exposure-history diversity. Generation probabilities were higher for clonotypes shared across all four sorted-subset donors than for unshared ones.

The donors, healthy adults who were HIV-negative, had experienced no recent acute infections or vaccinations. This clonotype was sampled from a man aged 18 to 35 in good health. Some clones in this sample may be carry-over from other donors' samples. The sequenced sample consisted of memory CD4+ T cells from PBMCs. Stated subset: CD45RA-negative fraction.

CDR3 bases: TGTGCCAGCAGCCAAGCGCAGGGGTCGGCCACTGAAGCTTTCTTT. Its translation is CASSQAQGSATEAFF. The genes are TRBV4-2 and TRBJ1-1; tentative D call: TRBD1 (6 bases). Germline-derived CDR1 and CDR2 are LGHNA and YNFKEQ. The CDR3 sequence is 15 residues long. V was clipped by 1 base and J by 4 bases, with 13 bases between them.